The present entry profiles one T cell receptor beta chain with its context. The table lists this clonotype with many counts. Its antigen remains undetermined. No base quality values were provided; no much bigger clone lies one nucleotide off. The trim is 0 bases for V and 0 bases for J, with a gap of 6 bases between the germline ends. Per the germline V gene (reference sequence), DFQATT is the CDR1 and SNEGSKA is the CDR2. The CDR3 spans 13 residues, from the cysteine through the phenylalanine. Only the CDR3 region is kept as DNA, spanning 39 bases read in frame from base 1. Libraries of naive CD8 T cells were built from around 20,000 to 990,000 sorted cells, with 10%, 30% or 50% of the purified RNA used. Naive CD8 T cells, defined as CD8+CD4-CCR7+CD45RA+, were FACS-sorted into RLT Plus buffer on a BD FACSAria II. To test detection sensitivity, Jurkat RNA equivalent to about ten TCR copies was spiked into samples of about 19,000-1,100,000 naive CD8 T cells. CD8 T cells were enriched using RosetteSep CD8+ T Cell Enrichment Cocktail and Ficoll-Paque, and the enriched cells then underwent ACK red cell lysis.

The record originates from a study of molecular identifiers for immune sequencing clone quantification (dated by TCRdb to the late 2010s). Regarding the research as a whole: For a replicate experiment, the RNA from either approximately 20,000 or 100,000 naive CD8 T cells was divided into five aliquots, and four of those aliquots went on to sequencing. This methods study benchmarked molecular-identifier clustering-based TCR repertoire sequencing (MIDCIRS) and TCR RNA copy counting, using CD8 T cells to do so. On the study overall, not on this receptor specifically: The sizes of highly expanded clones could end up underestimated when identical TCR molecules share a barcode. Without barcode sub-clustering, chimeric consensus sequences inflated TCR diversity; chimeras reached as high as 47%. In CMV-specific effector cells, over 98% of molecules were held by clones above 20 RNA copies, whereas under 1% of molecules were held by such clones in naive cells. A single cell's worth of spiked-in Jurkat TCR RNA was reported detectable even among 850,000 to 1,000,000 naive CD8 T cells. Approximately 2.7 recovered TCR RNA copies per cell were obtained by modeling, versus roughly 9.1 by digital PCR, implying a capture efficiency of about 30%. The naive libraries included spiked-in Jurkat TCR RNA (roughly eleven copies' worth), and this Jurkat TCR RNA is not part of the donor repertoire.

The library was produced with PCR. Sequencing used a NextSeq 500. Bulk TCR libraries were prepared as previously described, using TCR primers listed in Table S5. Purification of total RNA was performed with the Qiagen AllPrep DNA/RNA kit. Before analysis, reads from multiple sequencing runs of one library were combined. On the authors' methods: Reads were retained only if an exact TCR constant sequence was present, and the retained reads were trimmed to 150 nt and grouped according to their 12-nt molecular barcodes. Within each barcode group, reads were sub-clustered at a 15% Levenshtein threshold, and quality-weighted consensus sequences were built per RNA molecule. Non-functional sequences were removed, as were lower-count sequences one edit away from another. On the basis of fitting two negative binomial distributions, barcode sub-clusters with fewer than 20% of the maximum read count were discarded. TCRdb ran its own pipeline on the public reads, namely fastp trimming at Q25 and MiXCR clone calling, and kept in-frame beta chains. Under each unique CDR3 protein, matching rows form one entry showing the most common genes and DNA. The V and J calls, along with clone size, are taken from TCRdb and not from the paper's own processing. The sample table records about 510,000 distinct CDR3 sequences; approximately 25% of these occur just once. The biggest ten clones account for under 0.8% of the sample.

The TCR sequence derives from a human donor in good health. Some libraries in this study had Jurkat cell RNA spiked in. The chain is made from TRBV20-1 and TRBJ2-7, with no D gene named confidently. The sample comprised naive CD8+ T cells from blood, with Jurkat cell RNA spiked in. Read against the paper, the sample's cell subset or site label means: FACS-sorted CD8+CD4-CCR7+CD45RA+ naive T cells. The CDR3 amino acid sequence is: CSAREGSSYEQYF. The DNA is TGCAGTGCTAGAGAGGGCAGCTCCTACGAGCAGTACTTC.